Described below is a single T cell receptor beta chain sequence and its context. This clone was recorded only once. Its specific antigen is unknown. Base quality data are lacking; no much larger clone is found one base away. This record comes from a study of blood T cell repertoires in COVID-19 (dated by TCRdb to the early 2020s). About the investigation overall: Samples covering the acute and convalescent phases of COVID-19 were provided by collaborators in the United States, Italy and Spain. The material from the prospective study consisted of cDNA or gDNA derived from T cells, B-cell-depleted T cells, or PBMCs. Deeply sampled blood TCRbeta repertoires from subjects exposed to, actively infected with, or recovered from COVID-19 were included in the dataset. The repertoires were released in a freely available public database intended as a resource for research on the immune response to SARS-CoV-2. The samples were drawn from two sources: the first 160 participants of the ongoing ImmuneRACE study, and about 1,300 subjects contributed by 6 global collaborators. A de-identified subject ID, COVID-19 status, age in years and sex were almost always included in the sample metadata. Where available, HLA class I and class II types were taken from metadata supplied by the sample provider and were not determined by assay-based typing.

Results and caveats for the whole study, not just this receptor: How much clinical and demographic metadata was included differed by source and by participant, and the metadata was provided uncurated.

A second Seattle source provided samples from volunteer blood donors who had recovered from COVID-19. The collaborating institutions used their own protocols to collect whole blood in K2EDTA tubes. For TCRbeta analysis, collaborators shipped samples in one of three forms: frozen whole blood, isolated PBMCs, or DNA extracted from either of those sample types. TCRbeta CDR3 regions were amplified from genomic DNA by means of the immunoSEQ Assay, a bias-controlled multiplex PCR. In the authors' own workflow: Within the assay, amplification of reference gene primers was used to estimate how many nucleated cells each sample contained. Sequence reads were collapsed and filtered to measure the absolute abundance of every unique TCRbeta CDR3 rearrangement. Productive Simpson clonality was computed per sample as the square root of Simpson's diversity index over productive rearrangements. TCRdb's version of the immuneACCESS table is confined to in-frame rearrangements and falls short of the full clone set. An unresolved V gene accounts for under half of the shortfall where checked; the remainder is of unknown origin. Clone size and V and J calls were adopted from that table, with D and trimming inferred from the DNA. A total of 230,000 or so clones appear in this sample, 89% of them only once. The top ten hold 4.6% of the sample.

Counted from cysteine to phenylalanine, this CDR3 has 15 amino acids. This entry keeps only the CDR3 DNA: 45 bases, framed from base 1. In the germline V gene, CDR1 corresponds to MNHEY and CDR2 to SVGAGI. Here V drops 2 bases and J drops 12 bases, and the junction holds 7 bases not matched to any gene. Specimen: peripheral blood. This clonotype originated in a woman aged 40 to 50 who had recovered from COVID-19. The V and J segments used are TRBV6-5 and TRBJ2-3; TRBD2 lines up with 14 middle nucleotides. This receptor has the CDR3 CASSYTRLAGGIQYF. The DNA sequence is TGTGCCAGCAGTTACACACGACTAGCGGGGGGGATCCAGTATTTT.